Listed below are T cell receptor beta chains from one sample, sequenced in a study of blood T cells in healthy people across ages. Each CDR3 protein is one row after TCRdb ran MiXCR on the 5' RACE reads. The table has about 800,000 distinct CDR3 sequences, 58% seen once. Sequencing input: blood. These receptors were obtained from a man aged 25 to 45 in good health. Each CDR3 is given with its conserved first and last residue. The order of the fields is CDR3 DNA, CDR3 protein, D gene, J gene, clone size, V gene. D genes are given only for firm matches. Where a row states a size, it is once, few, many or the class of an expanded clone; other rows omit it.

TGTGCCAGCAGTGAACTAGCGTCTTCGGATACGCAGTATTTT,CASSELASSDTQYF,-,TRBJ2-3,-,TRBV6-1
TGTGCTAGCAGCTTAGGGTCGGGAGCGACAGAGACCCAGTACTTC,CASSLGSGATETQYF,-,TRBJ2-5,-,TRBV7-6
TGTGCCAGCAGCTGGGGGACTAGCGGAAACACAGATACGCAGTATTTT,CASSWGTSGNTDTQYF,TRBD2,TRBJ2-3,-,TRBV7-2
TGCAGCGTCCAGGGGCCCAATGGCTACACCTTC,CSVQGPNGYTF,-,TRBJ1-2,few,TRBV29-1
TGTGCCAGCAGCCCTAGAGGGGGGATGAGGCAAGAGACCCAGTACTTC,CASSPRGGMRQETQYF,-,TRBJ2-5,-,TRBV9
TGTGCCAGCACATCAAATTCCCAGGGGGGAAATGAGCAGTTCTTC,CASTSNSQGGNEQFF,-,TRBJ2-1,-,TRBV7-9
TGTGCCAGCTCACCATCGACAACCTTTAATAACTATGGCTACACCTTC,CASSPSTTFNNYGYTF,-,TRBJ1-2,-,TRBV18
TGCAGTGCTAGAGATAAGTTCACAGATAATTCACCCCTCCACTTT,CSARDKFTDNSPLHF,-,TRBJ1-6,-,TRBV20-1
TGTGCCAACAACCTCGGGGGGGACACAGATACGCAGTATTTT,CANNLGGDTDTQYF,TRBD2,TRBJ2-3,-,TRBV12-3/TRBV12-4
TGTGCCAGCAGTAATAGCGGCCTAGCCAAAAACATTCAGTACTTC,CASSNSGLAKNIQYF,-,TRBJ2-4,-,TRBV2
TGCAGTGCTAGAGCACCCGACGGCTATGAAGCTTTCTTT,CSARAPDGYEAFF,-,TRBJ1-1,once,TRBV20-1
TGCAGTGCCCTAACCGCGACTTCTCTCTCCTACGAGCAGTACTTC,CSALTATSLSYEQYF,-,TRBJ2-7,-,TRBV20-1
TGTGCCATCAGTCTGACTAGTTTGACAGATACGCAGTATTTT,CAISLTSLTDTQYF,-,TRBJ2-3,-,TRBV10-3
TGTGCCAGTCGAGCAGTAACCACAGATACGCAGTATTTT,CASRAVTTDTQYF,-,TRBJ2-3,-,TRBV6-2/TRBV6-3
TGCGCCAGCAGCCAAGCTTGGACTAGCGGTAGGGACTCCTACGAGCAGTACTTC,CASSQAWTSGRDSYEQYF,TRBD2,TRBJ2-7,once,TRBV4-1
TGCAGTGCTAGGATTCCGGGACAGAGAAATTCACCCCTCCACTTT,CSARIPGQRNSPLHF,TRBD1,TRBJ1-6,few,TRBV20-1
TGCAGTGGGGCCCCAAACGGAGTTTTGAAGCAGTTCTTC,CSGAPNGVLKQFF,-,TRBJ2-1,few,TRBV20-1
TGTGCCAGCAGCGGGCCGGGACAGGGACCCGGGGAGCTGTTTTTT,CASSGPGQGPGELFF,TRBD1,TRBJ2-2,-,TRBV7-3
TGCAGCGTTGAGCTCGAAAGCTCCTACGAGCAGTACTTC,CSVELESSYEQYF,-,TRBJ2-7,many,TRBV29-1
TGTGCCAGCAGCTTTAGACAGACACAAGAGACCCAGTACTTC,CASSFRQTQETQYF,-,TRBJ2-5,-,TRBV7-8
TGTGCCAGCAGCCCCGGGACAGGGCACCAGCCCCAGCATTTT,CASSPGTGHQPQHF,TRBD1,TRBJ1-5,-,TRBV12-3/TRBV12-4
TGTGCCAGCAGCCCTAGTCTGGTGGGAGGGCCGGTTGAGCAGTTCTTC,CASSPSLVGGPVEQFF,TRBD2,TRBJ2-1,-,TRBV7-9
TGTGCCAGCAGCCCCTCCCCATGGCAGGAGACCTACGAGCAGTACTTC,CASSPSPWQETYEQYF,-,TRBJ2-7,-,TRBV7-2
TGCAGTGCTAAAGGGGGGGGTATCTGGGGGGAGCTGTTTTTT,CSAKGGGIWGELFF,-,TRBJ2-2,-,TRBV20-1
TGTGCCAGCAGCTTAACCCATACTCAAGAGACCCAGTACTTC,CASSLTHTQETQYF,-,TRBJ2-5,-,TRBV7-2
TGTGCCAGCACGACGGCGGAGACCCTCCGAGATACGCAGTATTTT,CASTTAETLRDTQYF,-,TRBJ2-3,-,TRBV6-2/TRBV6-3
TGTGCCAGCAGCCAAGCAGGGACCACTGAAGCTTTCTTT,CASSQAGTTEAFF,-,TRBJ1-1,-,TRBV4-2
TGTGCCAGCAGTGACCTACTAGAGGAGACCCAGTACTTC,CASSDLLEETQYF,-,TRBJ2-5,-,TRBV2
TGTGCCAGCACACCGTGGGGCGGAGGCCCTTACGAGCAGTACTTC,CASTPWGGGPYEQYF,-,TRBJ2-7,-,TRBV3-1
TGCAGCGTGAAGGACCACACTACTTTGTATTTT,CSVKDHTTLYF,-,TRBJ2-3,-,TRBV29-1
TGTGCCAGCAGCACCGCCCCCAACGGGAACGAGCAGTACTTC,CASSTAPNGNEQYF,-,TRBJ2-7,-,TRBV7-2
TGTGCCAGTAGTTGTCAGGACCCGACCCAGTACTTC,CASSCQDPTQYF,-,TRBJ2-5,few,TRBV19
TGTGCCAGCAGCTTAGGGTATCCGAAGGGTCAGCAGTATTTT,CASSLGYPKGQQYF,-,TRBJ2-3,-,TRBV7-2
TGTGCCAGCAACCCTAGGACTAGCGGGGATACGCAGTATTTT,CASNPRTSGDTQYF,TRBD2,TRBJ2-3,-,TRBV12-3/TRBV12-4
TGTGCCAGCAGCGGCCGGACAGGTCACGAGCAGTACTTC,CASSGRTGHEQYF,TRBD1,TRBJ2-7,-,TRBV9